One sample yielded the 31 T cell receptor beta chains listed below, sequenced in a study of blood T cells in healthy people across ages. Using a J-beta primer mix together with a sample-barcoded 5' primer, a second PCR was run for about 7 to 12 cycles. In TCRdb, the 5' RACE reads were re-called with MiXCR into one record per CDR3 protein. The data show 1.2 million to 1.5 million distinct CDR3 sequences, roughly 59% seen once. The specimen sequenced was blood. The receptors originated from a man younger than 35 in good health.

The gene calls are TRBV7-2 and TRBJ2-7; no clear D. The germline CDR1 and CDR2 sequences are SGHTA and FQGNSA. This CDR3 region has 13 residues. V lost 0 bases to trimming and J lost 6 bases, with 9 bases between them. The CDR3 loop is CASSLAAGREQYF. CDR3 nucleotides: TGTGCCAGCAGCTTAGCTGCTGGGCGCGAGCAGTACTTC.

The chain recombines TRBV4-1 with TRBJ2-5; possible D gene TRBD2, 6 bases. Trimming stripped 1 base from V and 7 bases from J, with 16 bases between. The CDR3 is 15 amino acids. Per germline, CDR1 MGHRA and CDR2 YSYEKL. CDR3 sequence: CASSQGTGEGGTQYF. The CDR3 DNA sequence: TGCGCCAGCAGCCAAGGAACGGGGGAAGGTGGGACCCAGTACTTC.

The chain employs TRBV11-3 and TRBJ1-1; 9 bases map to TRBD1. Germline CDR1 is SGHNT and CDR2 is YENEEA. After removal of 4 bases from V and 9 bases from J, the junction contained 3 bases not matched to a gene. The CDR3 is 12 amino acids. CDR3 in amino acids: CASSSGTGKAFF. Written as DNA, the CDR3 is TGTGCCAGCAGCTCCGGGACAGGGAAAGCTTTCTTT.

This chain connects TRBV10-3 to TRBJ2-7; tentative D call: TRBD1 (5 bases). Trimming took 7 bases from V and 1 from J, leaving 11 bases between them. The length of the CDR3 is 13 residues. The germline CDR1 and CDR2 sequences are ENHRY and SYGVKD. The CDR3: CAITDDRSYEQYF. The CDR3 DNA reads as TGTGCCATCACCGATGACAGATCCTACGAGCAGTACTTC.

The chain joins TRBV6-5 to TRBJ2-2; 7 bases align to TRBD2. The CDR3 consists of 15 residues. V shed 5 bases, J shed 4 bases, and the junction held 7 bases outside the gene matches. CDR1 and CDR2 from the germline V gene are MNHEY and SVGAGI. CDR3: CASSTTGGVTGELFF. In DNA, the CDR3 is TGTGCCAGCAGTACAACTGGGGGGGTCACCGGGGAGCTGTTTTTT.

The chain employs TRBV7-9 and TRBJ2-1, with a possible D match to TRBD1 (5 bases). Germline values: CDR1 SEHNR, CDR2 FQNEAQ (reference sequence). Trimming cost V 2 bases and J 6 bases, with 8 bases left between them. The CDR3 has 13 amino acids. The CDR3 coding sequence is TGTGCCAGCAGCTTAAGGGGTCGCAATGAGCAGTTCTTC. This encodes CASSLRGRNEQFF. Supplemented by reference TRBV7-9 and TRBJ2-1, the full variable domain reads DTGVSQNPRHKITKRGQNVTFRCDPISEHNRLYWYRQTLGQGPEFLTYFQNEAQLEKSRLLSDRFSAERPKGSFSTLEIQRTEQGDSAMYLCASSLRGRNEQFFGPGTRLTVL.

The chain links TRBV7-2 to TRBJ2-3; D gene unclear. This CDR3 contains 12 residues. The V gene lost 7 bases and the J gene lost 4 bases, with 9 bases spanning the gap. Per germline, CDR1 SGHTA and CDR2 FQGNSA. Here the CDR3 DNA reads TGTGCCAGCACCCATAAGGCAGATACGCAGTATTTT. As protein: CASTHKADTQYF.

This clonotype was detected a few times. V gene TRBV25-1 combines with J gene TRBJ2-5, with no clear D. The tail of the sequence fits TRBJ2-7 better, so the J call may be wrong. Per the germline V gene, CDR1 is MGHDK and CDR2 is SYGVNS. There are 11 residues in the CDR3. CDR3 amino acids: CASSLYLEQYF. CDR3 nucleotide sequence: TGTGCCAGCAGCCTTTATCTCGAGCAGTACTTC.

The rearrangement links TRBV21-1 to TRBJ2-5; the table's D call TRBD1 went unverified against the DNA. TRBV21-1 is listed as a pseudogene. The CDR3 is 14 amino acids. DNA of the CDR3: TGTGCCAGCAGCAAACCTCAGGGAGTAGAGACCCAGTACTTC. This sequence encodes CASSKPQGVETQYF.

J is TRBJ2-7 and V is TRBV5-6; TRBD2 matches at 10 bases. The V gene end was trimmed by 0 bases and the J gene end by 1 base; junction bases not matched to a gene: 7. CDR3 size: 17 residues. Germline CDR1 reads SGHDT; CDR2 reads YYEEEE. The CDR3 coding sequence is TGTGCCAGCAGCTTGGAAGGGTCACTAGCGGGGTCCTACGAGCAGTACTTC. Its translation: CASSLEGSLAGSYEQYF.

This rearrangement joins TRBV20-1 to TRBJ2-1; a possible D gene is TRBD2 (6 bases). The CDR3 length is 14 residues. Germline values: CDR1 DFQATT, CDR2 SNEGSKA (reference sequence). Trimming shortened V by 3 bases and J by 0 bases, and 9 bases separated the two germline ends. The CDR3 sequence is CSASRGVSYNEQFF. The CDR3 DNA follows: TGCAGTGCTAGCCGCGGGGTCTCCTACAATGAGCAGTTCTTC.

CDR3 in DNA: TGTGCCGCAAGGGGCAGGCTAGCGGGGGGGGATTTGAGGACAGATACGCAGTATTTT. Translated, it gives CAARGRLAGGDLRTDTQYF. The chain combines TRBV6-1 with TRBJ2-3; 12 nucleotides align to TRBD2. Germline assignment: CDR1 MNHNS and CDR2 SASEGT. CDR3 length: 19 amino acids. Trimming cost V 11 bases and J 3 bases; bases outside gene matches: 21.

The V and J genes are TRBV27 and TRBJ1-1; 9 nucleotides agree with TRBD1. This CDR3 is built from 14 residues. CDR1 is MNHEY, CDR2 SMNVEV, per germline (reference sequence). Trimming at V came to 6 bases and at J to 7 bases, leaving 9 bases not matched to a gene. For the CDR3, the DNA is TGTGCCAGCAGGGTACAGGGGGCGCGTAGTGAAGCTTTCTTT. Encoded protein: CASRVQGARSEAFF.

This clonotype was seen many times. This chain connects TRBV20-1 to TRBJ1-2; 7 bases agree with TRBD1. Germline trimming cut 0 bases from V and 8 bases from J; bases unmatched to any gene: 12. The CDR3 is 15 residues long. Germline CDR1 DFQATT, CDR2 SNEGSKA (reference sequence). The CDR3 sequence is CSARDGQAGRAGYTF. The CDR3 DNA follows: TGCAGTGCTAGAGATGGACAGGCGGGCCGTGCGGGCTACACCTTC.

The chain has TRBV12-3 or TRBV12-4 and TRBJ1-2; a possible D gene is TRBD1 (6 bases). V dropped 1 base and J dropped 3 bases, with 15 bases sitting between them. This CDR3 region has 16 residues. The CDR3 spells CASSLGQGQYYYGYTF. The CDR3 bases are TGTGCCAGCAGTTTAGGGCAGGGGCAATATTACTATGGCTACACCTTC.

The chain combines TRBV18 with TRBJ2-4; maybe TRBD1 (5 bases). CDR3 size: 14 residues. Trimming removed 3 bases from V and 7 bases from J, with 13 bases in between. Germline V gene sequence: CDR1 KGHSH, CDR2 LQKENI. The CDR3 loop reads CASSPGSGSNIQYF. CDR3 DNA: TGTGCCAGCTCACCGGGGTCAGGGTCCAACATTCAGTACTTC.

The chain recombines TRBV4-1 with TRBJ2-3, with D hard to call. The CDR3 runs to 15 residues. In germline, CDR1 is MGHRA, CDR2 YSYEKL. Between the trimmed V and J ends, which lost 8 bases and 0 bases, there was a span of 15 bases. CDR3 sequence (DNA): TGCGCCAGCCGGTCTCCCGGGCGAAGCACAGATACGCAGTATTTT. It specifies CASRSPGRSTDTQYF.

The V gene is TRBV20-1, the J gene TRBJ2-3; D ambiguous. CDR1 and CDR2 (germline): DFQATT, SNEGSKA (reference sequence). CDR3 length: 15 amino acids. V lost 1 base, J lost 1 base, and 12 bases lay in between. CDR3: CSARGRPTRTDTQYF. DNA of the CDR3: TGCAGTGCTAGAGGGCGTCCGACTCGCACAGATACGCAGTATTTT.

This clonotype was seen only once. This chain joins TRBV4-3 and TRBJ2-3; D is ambiguous. Germline assignment: CDR1 LGHNA and CDR2 YSLEER. The CDR3 runs to 15 residues. Trimming stripped 0 bases from V and 4 bases from J, with 11 bases between. The CDR3 DNA follows: TGCGCCAGCAGCCAAGATTACTTACTTGCAGATACGCAGTATTTT. Translation gives CASSQDYLLADTQYF.

CDR3: CASSRFSSEQFF. The DNA for the CDR3 is TGTGCCAGCAGCCGATTCTCGTCTGAGCAGTTCTTC. This chain uses TRBV4-2 with TRBJ2-1, with D uncertain. Per germline, CDR1 LGHNA and CDR2 YNFKEQ. The CDR3 totals 12 residues. Trimming removed 4 bases at V and 9 bases at J, with 10 bases between.

This chain joins TRBV6-5 and TRBJ2-5, with TRBD2 matching over 9 bases. The CDR3 is 15 residues long. The germline gives CDR1 MNHEY, CDR2 SVGAGI. The J segment lost 3 bases and the V segment lost 0 bases, leaving 2 bases of the junction unmatched. The DNA of the CDR3 is TGTGCCAGCAGTTACTCGCCTAGCGGGAAAGAGACCCAGTACTTC. Its protein is CASSYSPSGKETQYF.

A single count supports this clonotype. The CDR3 sequence: CASSQSGSRSNQPQHF. The CDR3 nucleotides read TGTGCCAGCAGCCAGTCCGGGAGCCGTAGCAATCAGCCCCAGCATTTT. This chain links TRBV4-2 with TRBJ1-5, with D hard to call. The V gene's germline CDR1 is LGHNA and CDR2 YNFKEQ. V was trimmed by 3 bases and J by 0 bases, leaving 12 bases between them. There are 16 residues in the CDR3.

This chain links TRBV7-9 with TRBJ2-1; D remains ambiguous. Per germline, CDR1 SEHNR and CDR2 FQNEAQ (reference sequence). V shed 5 bases and J shed 0 bases, with 17 bases lying between them. The CDR3 consists of 17 residues. This chain's CDR3 is CASSKSSGASSYNEQFF. The CDR3 DNA sequence: TGTGCCAGCAGCAAGAGTTCTGGCGCAAGCTCCTACAATGAGCAGTTCTTC.

This clonotype was seen a handful of times. The V and J genes are TRBV5-1 and TRBJ2-7; D unclear. The length of the CDR3 is 14 residues. V was clipped by 2 bases and J by 2 bases, with 11 bases between them. CDR1 is SGHRS and CDR2 is YFSETQ in the germline V gene. DNA for the CDR3: TGCGCCAGCAGCTTCGGTTTAGGGACCTACGAGCAGTACTTC. Translation gives CASSFGLGTYEQYF.

The rearrangement uses TRBV2 and TRBJ1-1; a possible D gene is TRBD1 (5 bases). The CDR3 extends over 13 amino acids. Germline V CDR1 and CDR2: SNHLY, FYNNEI. Trimming took off 6 bases at V and 1 base at J, with 9 bases between the two ends. CDR3 in amino acids: CASRTTGNTEAFF. The CDR3 DNA follows: TGTGCCAGCAGGACCACAGGGAACACTGAAGCTTTCTTT. Full variable domain (rest looked up from reference TRBV2 and TRBJ1-1): EPEVTQTPSHQVTQMGQEVILRCVPISNHLYFYWYRQILGQKVEFLVSFYNNEISEKSEIFDDQFSVERPDGSNFTLKIRSTKLEDSAMYFCASRTTGNTEAFFGQGTRLTVV.

Only a few counts were recorded for this clonotype. The chain joins TRBV5-1 to TRBJ1-2; 11 nucleotides agree with TRBD1. The germline V gene has CDR1 SGHRS and CDR2 YFSETQ. The CDR3 runs 15 residues. Trimming at V came to 4 bases and at J to 2 bases, leaving 4 bases not matched to a gene. Written as DNA, the CDR3 is TGCGCCAGCAGCAATGGACAGGGGGCCAACTATGGCTACACCTTC. Protein: CASSNGQGANYGYTF.

This clonotype was observed a handful of times. J is TRBJ2-3 and V is TRBV27; 10 nucleotides line up with TRBD2. Germline V gives CDR1 MNHEY, CDR2 SMNVEV (reference sequence). The CDR3 runs to 15 residues. The J segment lost 6 bases and the V segment lost 1 base, leaving 4 bases of the junction unmatched. CDR3 loop: CASSLWVAGGDTQYF. The CDR3, as DNA: TGTGCCAGCAGTTTATGGGTAGCGGGAGGTGATACGCAGTATTTT.

The V call is TRBV10-3, the J call TRBJ1-6, with D perhaps matching TRBD1 (5 bases). The germline V gene has CDR1 ENHRY and CDR2 SYGVKD. The CDR3 runs to 14 residues. V was trimmed by 2 bases and J by 7 bases, leaving 9 bases between them. Here the CDR3 reads CAISEETANSPLHF. The CDR3 DNA sequence: TGTGCCATCAGTGAGGAGACAGCCAATTCACCCCTCCACTTT.

This rearrangement joins TRBV3-1 to TRBJ2-7, with D unclear. The CDR3 is 14 residues long. With 7 bases removed from V and 0 bases from J, the gap between germline ends came to 13 bases. Germline V gives CDR1 LGHDT, CDR2 YNNKEL (reference sequence). CDR3 DNA sequence: TGTGCCAGCACCCGCAATTTTAACTCCTACGAGCAGTACTTC. It encodes CASTRNFNSYEQYF.

The chain links TRBV2 to TRBJ1-6; TRBD1 aligns across 9 bases. With V trimmed by 7 bases and J by 9 bases, 4 bases remained unmatched. The CDR3 is made up of 13 amino acids. Germline V gene sequence: CDR1 SNHLY, CDR2 FYNNEI. Written as DNA, the CDR3 is TGTGCCAGCACCGGGGACAGGGCTTCACCCCTCCACTTT. This translates into CASTGDRASPLHF.

This clonotype was observed a few times. This chain joins TRBV12-3 or TRBV12-4 and TRBJ2-3; D gene ambiguous. This CDR3 is 14 amino acids long. V lost 3 bases and J lost 4, with 11 bases in between. CDR3 residues: CASSFGANADTQYF. In DNA form, the CDR3 reads TGTGCCAGCAGTTTTGGAGCGAACGCAGATACGCAGTATTTT.